The T cell receptor (beta chain) described here comes from a study of T cells in Graves' hyperthyroidism and ophthalmopathy. This CDR3 has 13 amino acids. Trimming stripped 0 bases from V and 3 bases from J, with 5 bases between. Germline-derived CDR1 and CDR2 are SGHDT and YYEEEE. The sample holds a few counts of this clonotype. Researchers amplified the TCR beta CDR3 regions from RNA transcripts. Primed by the HTBI set, a first-round RT-PCR was run on the TCR CDR3. TCRdb ran MiXCR on the multiplex PCR reads and lists one entry per CDR3 protein. The data contain about 400,000 distinct CDR3 sequences, approximately 14% of them singletons.

The sequence came from a woman between 18 and 29 years old with Graves' hyperthyroidism that later progressed to Graves' ophthalmopathy. Source material: blood. The J gene is TRBJ2-3, the V gene TRBV5-6; D unresolved. The CDR3 nucleotides are TGTGCCAGCAGCTTGGTAGCAACAGATACGCAGTATTTT. It translates to CASSLVATDTQYF.